This TCR beta chain emerged from a study of long-term antiretroviral therapy in people with HIV. Researchers ran immunoSEQ v3.0 at survey level. Measured with immunoSEQ multiplex PCR; TCRdb has only the in-frame clones, and not every one. The sample has about 25,000 clones; approximately 88% are singletons. Trimming shortened V by 5 bases and J by 3 bases, and 14 bases separated the two germline ends. Germline values: CDR1 LNHDA, CDR2 SQIVND (reference sequence). The CDR3 length is 14 residues. This clone was detected once. The chain uses TRBV19 and TRBJ2-7; maybe TRBD1 (5 bases). Source: unsorted PBMCs, taken 4.1 to 4.5 years after starting antiretroviral therapy. The clonotype comes from a man between 25 and 39 years old with HIV. The CDR3 DNA sequence: TGTGCCAGTAGTTCCGGTTGGACAAGCTACGAGCAGTACTTC. Its protein is CASSSGWTSYEQYF. The full variable domain, rest sourced from reference TRBV19 and TRBJ2-7, is DGGITQSPKYLFRKEGQNVTLSCEQNLNHDAMYWYRQDPGQGLRLIYYSQIVNDFQKGDIAEGYSVSREKKESFPLTVTSAQKNPTAFYLCASSSGWTSYEQYFGPGTRLTVT.